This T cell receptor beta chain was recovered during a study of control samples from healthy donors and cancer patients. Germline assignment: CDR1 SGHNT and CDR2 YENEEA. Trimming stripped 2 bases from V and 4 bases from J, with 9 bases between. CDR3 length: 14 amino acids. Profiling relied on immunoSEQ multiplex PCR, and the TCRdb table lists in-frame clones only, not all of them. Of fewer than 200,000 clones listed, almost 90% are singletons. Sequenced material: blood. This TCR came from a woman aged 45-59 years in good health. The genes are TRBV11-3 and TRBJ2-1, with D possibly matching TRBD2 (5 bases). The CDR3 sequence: CASSLTGLYNEQFF. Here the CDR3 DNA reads TGTGCCAGCAGCTTAACGGGGTTGTACAATGAGCAGTTCTTC.